Included here is one T cell receptor beta chain sequence, with context. The data were taken from a study of blood T cells in healthy people across ages. Germline V gene sequence: CDR1 SGDLS, CDR2 YYNGEE. CDR3 length: 15 amino acids. Using a J-beta primer mix together with a sample-barcoded 5' primer, a second PCR was run for about 6 to 11 cycles. TCRdb called the 5' RACE reads again in MiXCR, with one record for every CDR3 protein. The table includes about 1.4 million distinct CDR3 sequences, 45% to 70% detected once. This chain connects TRBV9 to TRBJ2-4; the D is unclear. The J call may be faulty, since TRBJ2-7 better matches the DNA end. The sample taken for sequencing was blood. The receptor was derived from a young man in good health. Here the CDR3 reads CASSVDEALPYEQYF. CDR3 bases: TGTGCCAGCAGCGTAGATGAGGCCCTACCCTACGAGCAGTACTTC.